These T cell receptor beta chains were read from a single sample in a study of cytomegalovirus exposure and HLA in healthy donors. Only in-frame clones appear in the TCRdb table, and some are missing; sequencing was by immunoSEQ multiplex PCR. The sample totals about 110,000 clones. Material for sequencing was PBMCs. These receptors were obtained from a man aged 35 to 55 in good health and CMV-seropositive. Both conserved end residues are part of each CDR3. The order of the fields is V gene, J gene, D gene, CDR3 DNA, CDR3 protein. A D gene is named only where the DNA matches it firmly.

TRBV5-1	TRBJ2-5	.	TGCGCCAGCAGCTTGGAGGACTCAATGCGGGAGACCCAGTACTTC	CASSLEDSMRETQYF
TRBV5-1	TRBJ2-7	.	TGCGCCAGCAGCGTGGCAGACTCCTACGAGCAGTACTTC	CASSVADSYEQYF
TRBV2	TRBJ1-1	TRBD1	TGTGCCAGCACTGCACAGGGGGGGAACACTGAAGCTTTCTTT	CASTAQGGNTEAFF
TRBV11-2	TRBJ2-7	.	TGTGCCAGCCCTAGCCAGGGGTTATACGAGCAGTACTTC	CASPSQGLYEQYF
TRBV6-6	TRBJ2-7	.	TGTGCCAGCAATGCGATCTACGAGCAGTACTTC	CASNAIYEQYF
TRBV29-1	TRBJ2-5	TRBD1	TGCAGCGTTGAACCGGACAGGGGTCGGTCAGAGACCCAGTACTTC	CSVEPDRGRSETQYF
TRBV28	TRBJ2-5	TRBD2	TGTGCCAGCAGCCGGACGGGGTTGCGGGAGGGGAGGGAGACCCAGTACTTC	CASSRTGLREGRETQYF
TRBV4-1	TRBJ1-1	.	TGCGCCAGCAGCGTCTTAGGGGGGGGGAAGAACACTGAAGCTTTCTTT	CASSVLGGGKNTEAFF
TRBV4-3	TRBJ2-7	.	TGCGCCAGCAGCCAAAGCTGGCGACAGGCCGACGAGCAGTACTTC	CASSQSWRQADEQYF
TRBV7-2	TRBJ1-1	.	TGTGCCAGCAGCGTCAGGCAGAACACTGAAGCTTTCTTT	CASSVRQNTEAFF
TRBV5-3	TRBJ2-7	.	TGTGCCGTACTTTACGAGCAGTACTTC	CAVLYEQYF
TRBV27	TRBJ2-1	.	TGTGCCAGCAGTTTAGCTGCGGATTCCTACAATGAGCAGTTCTTC	CASSLAADSYNEQFF
TRBV29-1	TRBJ2-1	TRBD2	TGCAGCGTTGCCCGGGAGGGCAATGAGCAGTTCTTC	CSVAREGNEQFF
TRBV7-3	TRBJ2-3	TRBD2	TGTGCCAGCAGCTTACGGGGGAGGGGAACCGGAGATACGCAGTATTTT	CASSLRGRGTGDTQYF
TRBV4-1	TRBJ2-1	.	TGCGCCAGCAGCCCCGTTGAAGCCACGCGGGATAGGAATGAGCAGTTCTTC	CASSPVEATRDRNEQFF
TRBV4-3	TRBJ2-7	TRBD2	TGCGCCAGCAGCCAAGAACCTAGCGGGAGTTCCTACGAGCAGTACTTC	CASSQEPSGSSYEQYF
TRBV5-6	TRBJ1-2	.	TGTGCCAGCAGCTTGTTCAGGCTTGGGCATGGCTACACCTTC	CASSLFRLGHGYTF
TRBV28	TRBJ1-3	.	TGTGCCAGCAGTTTATCCCAGGGCTTATATTCTGGAAACACCATATATTTT	CASSLSQGLYSGNTIYF
TRBV30	TRBJ1-1	.	TGTGCCTCACCTTCGGCTATGGGCGCCGCCCAAGCTTTCTTT	CASPSAMGAAQAFF
TRBV10-3	TRBJ1-5	.	TGTGCCATCAGTGAGTCAAGCGGGTATGGCAATCAGCCCCAGCATTTT	CAISESSGYGNQPQHF
TRBV7-9	TRBJ2-1	TRBD2	TGTGCCAGCAGCTTGCCTAAGCGGGATCGATCGAAGTTCTTC	CASSLPKRDRSKFF
TRBV6-4	TRBJ2-7	.	TGTGCCAGCAAGGAGGGGGGAGGGCCCTCGCGGGAGCAGTACTTC	CASKEGGGPSREQYF
TRBV7-2	TRBJ2-1	.	TGTGCCAGCAGCCCCGACAGATTACTCAATGAGCAGTTCTTC	CASSPDRLLNEQFF
TRBV9	TRBJ2-7	.	TGTGCCAGCAGCGTAGCTTGGAGGAGCTCCTACGAGCAGTACTTC	CASSVAWRSSYEQYF
TRBV5-6	TRBJ2-7	TRBD1	TGTGCCAGCAGCGACGACAGGGCCTACGAGCAGTACTTC	CASSDDRAYEQYF
TRBV30	TRBJ1-2	TRBD1	TGTGCCTGGAACTTCGGGACAGGGGGTAGTGGCTACACCTTC	CAWNFGTGGSGYTF
TRBV2	TRBJ2-2	TRBD2	TGTGCCAGCAGTGCTAGCGGGATCACCGGGGAGCTGTTTTTT	CASSASGITGELFF
TRBV9	TRBJ2-7	.	TGTGCCAGCATAGGTGACTCGGGGTACGAGCAGTACTTC	CASIGDSGYEQYF
TRBV6-5	TRBJ1-1	TRBD1	TGTGCCAGCAGTCAGGGGGCTGATGCTTTCTTT	CASSQGADAFF
TRBV18	TRBJ2-7	TRBD2	TGTGCCAGCTCACCAATAGCGGGAGGGAACGAGCAGTACTTC	CASSPIAGGNEQYF
TRBV28	TRBJ2-4	.	TGTGCCAGCAGTTTGCGGCAACGGGGAATTCAGTACTTC	CASSLRQRGIQYF
TRBV5-1	TRBJ2-7	.	TGCGCCAGCAGCTTGGAAGGAACCCGACAGACAGAGCAGTACTTC	CASSLEGTRQTEQYF
TRBV19	TRBJ1-5	TRBD1	TGTGCCAGTAGGGATTCCGGGACAGCTAGCAATCAGCCCCAGCATTTT	CASRDSGTASNQPQHF
TRBV9	TRBJ2-3	.	TGTGCCAGCAGCGTAGAGGGCAGGGCCACGCAGTATTTT	CASSVEGRATQYF
TRBV4-1	TRBJ2-7	TRBD2	TGCGCCAGCAGCCAGATCGGTGGGGGACTAGCGGACGGGGAGCAGTACTTC	CASSQIGGGLADGEQYF
TRBV5-1	TRBJ2-7	TRBD1	TGCGCCAGCAGCTTGCGGGGACAGGGGATAGCGGAGCAGTACTTC	CASSLRGQGIAEQYF
TRBV27	TRBJ1-2	.	TGTGCCAGCAGTTTTACAGGGCTTGGACGCTATGGCTACACCTTC	CASSFTGLGRYGYTF
TRBV9	TRBJ2-1	TRBD2	TGTGCCAGCAGCCCCCGCGGTAGCGGGTTCAATGAGCAGTTCTTC	CASSPRGSGFNEQFF
TRBV11-1	TRBJ1-1	.	TGTGCCAGCAGCTTATGGGGGGGGAACACTGAAGCTTTCTTT	CASSLWGGNTEAFF
TRBV2	TRBJ2-1	.	TGTGCCAGCAGTGATGGGCCGGCCGTGGTGAATGAGCAGTTCTTC	CASSDGPAVVNEQFF
TRBV7-7	TRBJ2-3	TRBD2	TGTGCTAGCAGCCAGGGACTAGCTGGTGTAGATACGCAGTATTTT	CASSQGLAGVDTQYF
TRBV25-1	TRBJ2-1	.	TGTGCCAGCAGTCACTACAATGAGCAGTTCTTC	CASSHYNEQFF
TRBV6-1	TRBJ2-5	TRBD1	TGTGCCAGCAGTGGATGGACAGGGCTTCAAGAGACCCAGTACTTC	CASSGWTGLQETQYF
TRBV7-2	TRBJ2-7	.	TGTGCCAGCAGCGACTTTTTCGGGATGGAGCAGTACTTC	CASSDFFGMEQYF
TRBV28	TRBJ1-5	TRBD1	TGTGCCAGCAGCAGCCCCGGACAGGGACATCAGCCCCAGCATTTT	CASSSPGQGHQPQHF
TRBV5-1	TRBJ2-3	.	TGCGCCAGCAGCATGAGGGCTAAAACGGAGGATACGCAGTATTTT	CASSMRAKTEDTQYF
TRBV28	TRBJ2-3	.	TGTGCCAGCAGTGGGGCCTCCAGAAACACAGATACGCAGTATTTT	CASSGASRNTDTQYF
TRBV28	TRBJ2-7	TRBD1	TGTGCCAGCAGTTTCTCCCCCAGACAGGGAAGCTACGAGCAGTACTTC	CASSFSPRQGSYEQYF
TRBV25-1	TRBJ1-4	TRBD1	TGTGCCAGCAGCCCTATAGGGGGCTGGGGAGGTGAAAAACTGTTTTTT	CASSPIGGWGGEKLFF
TRBV11-2	TRBJ1-5	.	TGTGCCAGCAGCTTAGATCCCGGGCAGCCCCAGCATTTT	CASSLDPGQPQHF
TRBV6-4	TRBJ1-1	.	TGTGCCAGCAGTGTACATTCTTCCACTGAAGCTTTCTTT	CASSVHSSTEAFF
TRBV12-5	TRBJ2-5	TRBD1	TGTGCTAGTGGTTATTTGGGACAGGGTTTTGAGGAGACCCAGTACTTC	CASGYLGQGFEETQYF